Presented here are 12 T cell receptor beta chains from one specimen sequenced in a study of blood T cell repertoires in COVID-19. Here immunoSEQ multiplex PCR was the method, and the copy in TCRdb shows in-frame clones only, minus some. The repertoire consists of roughly 260,000 clones, with about 90% occurring once and the leading ten covering less than 3%. Material: peripheral blood. These receptors were collected from a woman in her forties or fifties with acute or convalescent COVID-19.

The chain carries TRBV7-2 and TRBJ2-5; 12 bases are shared with TRBD2. CDR1 SGHTA and CDR2 FQGNSA come from the germline V gene. V shed 4 bases, J shed 1 base, and the junction held 4 bases outside the gene matches. The CDR3 is 16 amino acids. CDR3 DNA sequence: TGTGCCAGCAGCTCTCGGACTAGCGGGACCCAAGAGACCCAGTACTTC. Amino acids: CASSSRTSGTQETQYF.

The rearrangement joins TRBV21-1 to TRBJ2-7; the table's D gene call, TRBD1, was not cross checked with the DNA. TRBV21-1 represents a pseudogene. This CDR3 has 16 amino acids. The CDR3: CASSDPGTEHTYEQYF. Written as DNA, the CDR3 is TGTGCCAGCAGCGACCCCGGGACAGAGCACACCTACGAGCAGTACTTC.

The V and J genes are TRBV24-1 and TRBJ1-6, with 7 bases aligning to TRBD1. Germline-derived CDR1 and CDR2 are KGHDR and SFDVKD. CDR3 length equals 16 residues. The V segment lost 2 bases and the J segment 10 bases; nucleotides outside the gene matches: 10. The CDR3 coding sequence is TGTGCCACCAGTGATTCCCGACAGGGAAAGCGATCACCCCTCCACTTT. Protein: CATSDSRQGKRSPLHF.

The J gene is TRBJ2-1, the V gene TRBV9; 7 bases align to TRBD1. The CDR3 consists of 15 residues. Germline CDR1 and CDR2: SGDLS and YYNGEE. J lost 6 bases, V lost 3 bases, and 9 bases had no gene match. The CDR3 spells CASSDRGLPLNEQFF. CDR3 bases: TGTGCCAGCAGCGACAGGGGCCTACCCCTCAATGAGCAGTTCTTC.

The chain's CDR3 is CSASEDAHEGEQFF. In DNA, the CDR3 is TGCAGTGCTAGTGAGGACGCCCACGAGGGTGAGCAGTTCTTC. The rearrangement uses TRBV20-1 and TRBJ2-1; tentatively, D is TRBD2 (5 bases). Germline CDR1 and CDR2: DFQATT and SNEGSKA (reference sequence). CDR3 length equals 14 residues. The V gene lost 3 bases and the J gene lost 9 bases, with 18 bases spanning the gap.

The rearrangement joins TRBV10-3 to TRBJ2-2; TRBD1 aligns across 7 bases. This CDR3 spans 16 amino acids. Per the germline V gene, CDR1 is ENHRY and CDR2 is SYGVKD. V was pared by 3 bases and J by 2 bases, with 6 bases of the junction left unmatched. The CDR3 DNA follows: TGTGCCATCAGTGATTCGCGACAGGGCAACACCGGGGAGCTGTTTTTT. This gives the protein CAISDSRQGNTGELFF.

The chain combines TRBV5-8 with TRBJ2-2, with 9 bases identical to TRBD1. The germline V gene encodes CDR1 SGHTS and CDR2 YDEGEE. V shed 4 bases, J shed 6 bases, and the junction held 7 bases outside the gene matches. The CDR3 covers 15 residues. CDR3 protein: CASSRTGARAGELFF. CDR3 bases: TGTGCCAGCAGCAGGACAGGGGCGCGAGCCGGGGAGCTGTTTTTT.

This chain links TRBV5-5 with TRBJ2-1; 7 bases fit TRBD2. Trimming cost V 0 bases and J 10 bases; bases outside gene matches: 10. Germline CDR1 and CDR2: SGHKS and YYEKEE (reference sequence). The CDR3 has 15 amino acids. For the CDR3, the DNA is TGTGCCAGCAGCTTGGGGACTAGTCAGCTTAAAGAGCAGTTCTTC. Translating gives CASSLGTSQLKEQFF.

The genes are TRBV3-1 (or the pseudogene TRBV3-2) and TRBJ1-4; unclear D gene. Germline loops: CDR1 LGHDT, CDR2 YNNKEL (reference sequence). This CDR3 is built from 15 residues. Trimming cost V 2 bases and J 4 bases, with 11 bases left between them. For the CDR3, the DNA is TGTGCCAGCAGCCAATTTGGACGGGATAATGAAAAACTGTTTTTT. Translation: CASSQFGRDNEKLFF.

V usage is TRBV7-2 and J usage is TRBJ1-6; weak D call: TRBD1 (5 bases). Between the trimmed V and J ends, which lost 5 bases and 3 bases, there was a span of 17 bases. The length of the CDR3 is 17 residues. Germline-derived CDR1 and CDR2 are SGHTA and FQGNSA. The DNA for the CDR3 is TGTGCCAGCAGCCCCCAAGGTGGGGCAGTCTATAATTCACCCCTCCACTTT. Amino acids: CASSPQGGAVYNSPLHF. The full variable domain, rest sourced from reference TRBV7-2 and TRBJ1-6, is GAGVSQSPSNKVTEKGKDVELRCDPISGHTALYWYRQSLGQGLEFLIYFQGNSAPDKSGLPSDRFSAERTGGSVSTLTIQRTQQEDSAVYLCASSPQGGAVYNSPLHFGNGTRLTVT.

This chain connects TRBV9 to TRBJ1-4, with D perhaps matching TRBD1 (6 bases). The CDR3 is 14 residues long. Trimming cost V 10 bases and J 4 bases, with 17 bases left between them. The germline CDR1 and CDR2 sequences are SGDLS and YYNGEE. Here the CDR3 DNA reads TGTGCCGGGGGCCGAGGTCTCGATAATGAAAAACTGTTTTTT. Residues: CAGGRGLDNEKLFF. Variable domain in full (rest from reference TRBV9 and TRBJ1-4): DSGVTQTPKHLITATGQRVTLRCSPRSGDLSVYWYQQSLDQGLQFLIQYYNGEERAKGNILERFSAQQFPDLHSELNLSSLELGDSALYFCAGGRGLDNEKLFFGSGTQLSVL.

V usage is TRBV27 and J usage is TRBJ2-7, with D possibly being TRBD2 (6 bases). Germline lookup yields CDR1 MNHEY and CDR2 SMNVEV (reference sequence). CDR3 size: 14 residues. Between the trimmed V and J ends, which lost 3 bases and 2 bases, there was a span of 11 bases. The CDR3: CASSLSGLTYEQYF. CDR3 nucleotide sequence: TGTGCCAGCAGTTTGTCGGGACTTACCTACGAGCAGTACTTC.